The clone carrying this TCR beta chain was seen more than once but under ten times. The antigen is unknown. Trimming removed 5 bases from V and 6 bases from J; junction bases left unmatched: 9. Germline V gene data show CDR1 as SGHVS and CDR2 as FQNEAQ. This CDR3 region has 16 residues. This entry is derived from a study of beta chain features in type 1 diabetes. Study-level background: Healthy donors resembled patients in age, gender and cell yields.

Study findings and constraints: Patients with Type 1 diabetes showed moderately but significantly shorter TCRB CDR3s in all four CD4+ subsets.

Sequenced material consisted of expressed TCRB transcripts (all of the isolated RNA was reverse transcribed). The repertoire was sequenced with immunoSEQ multiplex PCR; TCRdb's copy has only in-frame clones and lacks some. The table includes around 250,000 clones, around an eighth detected once. CD4+ naive, central memory, regulatory and stem cell-like memory cells were sorted via CD45RO/CCR7/CD25/CD127/CD95/CD27. This chain joins TRBV7-8 and TRBJ2-1, with 11 bases identical to TRBD1. The specimen was naive CD4+ T cells from blood. This TCR was sampled from a woman aged 40-49 years in good health. Here the CDR3 DNA reads TGTGCCAGCAGCGCCTGGACAGGGGGCTTTGGCAATGAGCAGTTCTTC. Translation gives CASSAWTGGFGNEQFF. Full variable domain (missing parts from reference TRBV7-8 and TRBJ2-1): GAGVSQSPRYKVAKRGQDVALRCDPISGHVSLFWYQQALGQGPEFLTYFQNEAQLDKSGLPSDRFFAERPEGSVSTLKIQRTQQEDSAVYLCASSAWTGGFGNEQFFGPGTRLTVL.